The 2 T cell receptor beta chains below come from one sample, sequenced in a study of blood T cell repertoires in COVID-19. The table came from immunoSEQ multiplex PCR; TCRdb's copy has only in-frame clones and leaves some out. The table shows 140,000 or so clones, with roughly 88% occurring only once. The source material was peripheral blood. These receptor sequences come from a man between 65 and 85 years old with acute or convalescent COVID-19.

The rearrangement links TRBV10-1 to TRBJ1-4; weak D call: TRBD1 (5 bases). There are 13 residues in the CDR3. V was clipped by 4 bases and J by 4 bases, with 7 bases between them. Germline V lookup: CDR1 WNHNN, CDR2 SYGVQD (reference sequence). The DNA for the CDR3 is TGCGCCAGCAGTGGACAGCTTAATGAAAAACTGTTTTTT. It yields the protein CASSGQLNEKLFF.

This chain uses TRBV6-6 with TRBJ2-2, with 12 bases that match TRBD2. Germline-derived CDR1 and CDR2 are MNHNY and SVGAGI (reference sequence). Trimming at V came to 5 bases and at J to 6 bases, leaving 4 bases not matched to a gene. The CDR3 is made up of 15 amino acids. Here the CDR3 reads CASSTGTSGSGELFF. As DNA, the CDR3 is TGTGCCAGCAGTACCGGGACTAGCGGGTCCGGGGAGCTGTTTTTT.